These T cell receptor beta chains were read from a single sample in a study of blood T cell repertoires in COVID-19. Measured with immunoSEQ multiplex PCR; TCRdb has only the in-frame clones, and not every one. The data hold about 260,000 clones, with over 80% observed a single time. The sequencing input was peripheral blood. The receptors shown here come from a woman between 40 and 55 years old with acute or convalescent COVID-19. CDR3s include the opening cysteine and the closing phenylalanine or tryptophan. Fields, in order: J gene, D gene, V gene, CDR3 length, clone size, CDR3 DNA, CDR3 protein. The D gene is left open where the match is weak. Not all rows give a size; the values are once, few, many and, for expanded clones, a class.

TRBJ2-1 | NA | TRBV12-3/TRBV12-4 | 12 | once | TGTGCCAGCAGTTTCTCTCGCGGAGAGCAGTTCTTC | CASSFSRGEQFF
TRBJ2-3 | TRBD1 | TRBV19 | 13 | NA | TGTGCCATCGCACTCTCAGGGGGCGATACGCAGTATTTT | CAIALSGGDTQYF
TRBJ2-3 | NA | TRBV5-6 | 14 | NA | TGTGCCAGCAGCTTGTTGGCTAGTGCAGATACGCAGTATTTT | CASSLLASADTQYF
TRBJ1-2 | TRBD1 | TRBV29-1 | 15 | NA | TGCAGCGTTGCCGCCGGGACAGCGAAACCCTATGGCTACACCTTC | CSVAAGTAKPYGYTF
TRBJ2-3 | TRBD2 | TRBV6-1 | 16 | NA | TGTGCCAGCAGTGAAGGGGCGGGGGGCTTCACAGATACGCAGTATTTT | CASSEGAGGFTDTQYF
TRBJ1-2 | TRBD1 | TRBV7-8 | 15 | NA | TGTGCCAGCAGCCCGAGGGACAGCTCTAACTATGGCTACACCTTC | CASSPRDSSNYGYTF
TRBJ1-2 | TRBD1 | TRBV5-6 | 13 | NA | TGTGCCAGCAGCTTGGGGACAGGGATTGGCTACACCTTC | CASSLGTGIGYTF
TRBJ1-4 | TRBD1 | TRBV24-1 | 15 | NA | TGTGCCACCAGTGAGGGGACAGGGTCTAATGAAAAACTGTTTTTT | CATSEGTGSNEKLFF
TRBJ2-5 | TRBD1 | TRBV30 | 13 | NA | TGTGCCTGGAGGACAGGGCCTCAAGAGACCCAGTACTTC | CAWRTGPQETQYF
TRBJ1-1 | NA | TRBV5-6 | 12 | NA | TGTGCCAGCAGCTTCCACAGCCTTGAAGCTTTCTTT | CASSFHSLEAFF
TRBJ1-2 | TRBD1 | TRBV5-4 | 15 | NA | TGTGCCAGCAGCGGAAACAGGGGAAAGAACTATGGCTACACCTTC | CASSGNRGKNYGYTF
TRBJ2-5 | NA | TRBV5-4 | 15 | NA | TGTGCCAGCAGCCTCCGATCACAGAACCAAGAGACCCAGTACTTC | CASSLRSQNQETQYF
TRBJ2-4 | TRBD2 | TRBV5-6 | 15 | NA | TGTGCCAGCAGCTTGGGAAGCGGGGGGTTTGGCATTCAGTACTTC | CASSLGSGGFGIQYF
TRBJ2-5 | NA | TRBV25-1 | 15 | NA | TGTGCCAGCAGTGAATCTAAAGCGGTACAAGAGACCCAGTACTTC | CASSESKAVQETQYF
TRBJ2-2 | TRBD1 | TRBV9 | 16 | NA | TGTGCCAGCAGCCCCCGACAGGGCCTTTATACCGGGGAGCTGTTTTTT | CASSPRQGLYTGELFF
TRBJ1-1 | TRBD1 | TRBV14 | 14 | NA | TGTGCCAGCAGACGATTCGACAGGGGCACTGAAGCTTTCTTT | CASRRFDRGTEAFF
TRBJ1-5 | NA | TRBV5-6 | 14 | once | TGTGCCAGCAGCTTGGTGGCGGCTAATCAGCCCCAGCATTTT | CASSLVAANQPQHF
TRBJ1-1 | NA | TRBV20-1 | 11 | NA | TGCAGTGCTCCGAGGGGGACTGAAGCTTTCTTT | CSAPRGTEAFF
TRBJ2-3 | NA | TRBV7-6 | 15 | NA | TGTGCCAGCAGCCCCCTCGGGGGGCTGTCGGCAACGCAGTATTTT | CASSPLGGLSATQYF
TRBJ1-3 | NA | TRBV5-5 | 14 | NA | TGTGCCAGCAGCTTGGCCAGGGGCGGAAACACCATATATTTT | CASSLARGGNTIYF
TRBJ1-1 | NA | TRBV23-1 | 13 | NA | TGCGCCAGCAGTCAAATAGGGGCGGCTGAAGCTTTCTTT | CASSQIGAAEAFF
TRBJ1-1 | TRBD1 | TRBV6-5 | 13 | few | TGTGCCAGCTCCGTGGACAGGAGGGCTGAAGCTTTCTTT | CASSVDRRAEAFF
TRBJ2-5 | TRBD2 | TRBV9 | 13 | NA | TGTGCCAGCAGCGTTGGGGGAGGGGAGACCCAGTACTTC | CASSVGGGETQYF
TRBJ2-3 | TRBD1 | TRBV5-1 | 15 | NA | TGCGCCAGCAGCGAACAGGGGTATAACACAGATACGCAGTATTTT | CASSEQGYNTDTQYF
TRBJ1-2 | NA | TRBV15 | 11 | NA | TGTGCCACCAGCTCCCACTCGGGCTACACCTTC | CATSSHSGYTF
TRBJ1-1 | NA | TRBV19 | 12 | NA | TGTGCCAGTAGTCCTACTAGCACTGAAGCTTTCTTT | CASSPTSTEAFF
TRBJ1-2 | TRBD1 | TRBV6-1 | 15 | NA | TGTGCCAGCAGTGAATCTTGGGACAGGATCTATGGCTACACCTTC | CASSESWDRIYGYTF
TRBJ1-6 | NA | TRBV6-5 | 15 | once | TGTGCCAGCGAGTCCGGGAGCTCCTATAATTCACCCCTCCACTTT | CASESGSSYNSPLHF
TRBJ2-1 | TRBD2 | TRBV4-1 | 16 | few | TGCGCCAGCAGCCAAGGGAGCGGGGGGGCCTACAATGAGCAGTTCTTC | CASSQGSGGAYNEQFF
TRBJ1-5 | TRBD1 | TRBV5-8 | 15 | NA | TGTGCCAGCAGCTTGGGACAGGGTAACAATCAGCCCCAGCATTTT | CASSLGQGNNQPQHF
TRBJ2-1 | TRBD2 | TRBV11-2 | 14 | NA | TGTGCCAGCAGTTCTAGCGGGGGGGACAATGAGCAGTTCTTC | CASSSSGGDNEQFF
TRBJ1-2 | TRBD1 | TRBV2 | 13 | NA | TGTGCCAGCAGTGTCGGACAGGGGAGGGGCTACACCTTC | CASSVGQGRGYTF
TRBJ1-5 | NA | TRBV2 | 16 | NA | TGTGCCAGCAGTGAATGGCGGTCCTATAGCAATCAGCCCCAGCATTTT | CASSEWRSYSNQPQHF
TRBJ1-5 | NA | TRBV5-1 | 15 | NA | TGCGCCAGCAGCCCCGGGTCAGGGGGCAATCAGCCCCAGCATTTT | CASSPGSGGNQPQHF
TRBJ2-2 | NA | TRBV27 | 14 | NA | TGTGCCAGCAGTTTTCACCGGGAGACCGGGGAGCTGTTTTTT | CASSFHRETGELFF